The clone carrying this T cell receptor beta chain has only one observation. Its specificity is unknown. The sample originates from a study of a mutant IDH1 vaccine in newly diagnosed glioma. Looking at the study overall: The start of vaccination came 4-6 weeks after radiotherapy alone, or with temozolomide cycles.

Sequencing used immunoSEQ multiplex PCR; TCRdb keeps in-frame clones, though not all of them. Of 70,000 to 90,000 clones listed, roughly nine tenths are singletons. The time point: week 5, during vaccination. In every dose of vaccine, 300 ug of mutant IDH1 20-mer peptide was given alongside topical imiquimod. The CDR3 loop spans 14 amino acids. Trimming cost V 5 bases and J 0 bases, with 11 bases left between them. Germline V gene data show CDR1 as MNHEY and CDR2 as SMNVEV (reference sequence). General observations from the study: Overall, more than 80% of patients had vaccine-induced immune responses.

The TCR sequence derives from a woman aged 45-65 years with glioma. The rearrangement links TRBV27 to TRBJ2-7; D may be TRBD1 (5 bases). This material consisted of PBMCs, taken from a glioma patient whose treatment included an IDH1 peptide vaccine. The CDR3 here is CASSKTGSSYEQYF. The CDR3 DNA is TGTGCCAGCAGTAAAACAGGTAGCTCCTACGAGCAGTACTTC.